Here is one T cell receptor (beta chain) with its context. This clone has a handful of counts. Its antigen has not been determined. Base qualities are not at hand, and no much larger clone is one base apart. The germline ends are 16 bases apart after V is trimmed by 8 bases and J by 3 bases. The CDR3 has 14 amino acids, counting the end cysteine and phenylalanine. The kept DNA is CDR3 alone, 42 bases in frame from the first base. CDR1 and CDR2 (MDHEN, SYDVKM) derive from the germline V gene. TCRbeta CDR3 regions were amplified from genomic DNA using the immunoSEQ Assay, a bias-controlled multiplex PCR. The source study handled its data this way. The number of nucleated cells in each sample was estimated from the amplification of reference gene primers within the assay. Sequence reads were collapsed and filtered to measure the absolute abundance of every unique TCRbeta CDR3 rearrangement. For each sample, productive Simpson clonality was calculated as the square root of Simpson's diversity index over productive rearrangements. Not all clones reach the TCRdb copy of this immuneACCESS table, which keeps in-frame sequences only. Checked studies attribute under half of the gap to unresolved V genes and leave the rest unexplained. V and J calls plus clone size are reproduced from that table; the DNA served to infer D and trimming. Counted in this sample were about 210,000 clones; just under 85% of them appeared once. The top ten constitute around 7.3% of the sample.

Whole blood was collected in K2EDTA tubes by collaborating institutions according to the institutions' own protocols. For TCRbeta analysis, collaborators shipped samples as frozen whole blood, isolated PBMCs, or DNA extracted from either of those sample types. This sample was included in a study of blood T cell repertoires in COVID-19 (dated by TCRdb to about 2020). For context, the study as a whole: Samples covering the acute and convalescent phases of COVID-19 were provided by collaborators in the United States, Italy and Spain. Subjects who had been exposed to COVID-19, were actively infected with it, or had recovered from it provided the deeply sampled blood TCRbeta repertoires that made up the dataset. Where available, HLA class I and class II types were taken from metadata supplied by the sample provider and were not determined by assay-based typing. The prospective study material was composed of cDNA or gDNA derived from T cells, B-cell-depleted T cells, or PBMCs. Sample metadata almost always included a de-identified subject ID, COVID-19 status, age in years and sex. The repertoires were released in a freely available public database intended as a resource for research on the immune response to SARS-CoV-2. The samples were drawn from the first 160 participants of the ongoing ImmuneRACE study and from 1,254 subjects provided by 6 global collaborators.

What the authors observed across the whole study: Clinical and demographic metadata were provided uncurated, with the amount varying by source and participant.

Sequenced material: peripheral blood. The rearrangement joined TRBV28 to TRBJ1-1; the D gene is perhaps TRBD1, from 5 matching bases. The sequence came from a woman aged 50 to 65 with active or convalescent COVID-19. The CDR3 loop reads CASETVPTDTEAFF. Read as DNA, the sequence is TGTGCCAGCGAGACAGTCCCCACCGACACTGAAGCTTTCTTT.